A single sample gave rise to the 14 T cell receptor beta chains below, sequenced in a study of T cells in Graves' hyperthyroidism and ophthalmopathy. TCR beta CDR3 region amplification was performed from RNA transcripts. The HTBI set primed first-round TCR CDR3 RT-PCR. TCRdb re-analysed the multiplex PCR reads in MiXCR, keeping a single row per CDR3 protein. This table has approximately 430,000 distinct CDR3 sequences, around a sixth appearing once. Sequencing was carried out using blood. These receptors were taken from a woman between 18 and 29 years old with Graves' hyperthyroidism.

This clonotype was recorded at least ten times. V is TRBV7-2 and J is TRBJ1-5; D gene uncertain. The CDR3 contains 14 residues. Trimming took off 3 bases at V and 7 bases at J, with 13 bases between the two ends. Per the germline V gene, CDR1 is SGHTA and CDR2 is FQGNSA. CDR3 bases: TGTGCCAGCAGCTTTCGGTGGGGAAGCCAGCCCCAGCATTTT. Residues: CASSFRWGSQPQHF.

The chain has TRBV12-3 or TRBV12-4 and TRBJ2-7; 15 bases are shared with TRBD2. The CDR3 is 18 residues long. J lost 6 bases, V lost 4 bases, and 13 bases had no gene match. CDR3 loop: CASSSRTSGRAQRVEQYF. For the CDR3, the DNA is TGTGCCAGCAGTTCCCGGACTAGCGGGAGGGCCCAGCGAGTCGAGCAGTACTTC.

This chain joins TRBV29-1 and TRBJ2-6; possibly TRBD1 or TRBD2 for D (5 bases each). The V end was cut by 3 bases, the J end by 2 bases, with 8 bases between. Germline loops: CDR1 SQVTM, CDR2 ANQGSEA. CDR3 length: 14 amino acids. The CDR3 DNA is TGCAGCGTTGATCGGGGACCTGGGGCCAACGTCCTGACTTTC. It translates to CSVDRGPGANVLTF.

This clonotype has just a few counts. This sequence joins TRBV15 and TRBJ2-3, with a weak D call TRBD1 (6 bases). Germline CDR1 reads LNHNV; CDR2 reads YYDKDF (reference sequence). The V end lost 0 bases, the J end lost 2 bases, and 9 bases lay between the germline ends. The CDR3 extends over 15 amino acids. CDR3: CATSRERGSTDTQYF. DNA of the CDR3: TGTGCCACCAGCAGAGAGAGGGGGTCCACAGATACGCAGTATTTT.

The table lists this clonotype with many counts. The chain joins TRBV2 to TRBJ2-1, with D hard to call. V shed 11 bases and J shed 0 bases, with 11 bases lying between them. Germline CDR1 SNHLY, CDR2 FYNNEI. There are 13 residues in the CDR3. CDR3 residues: CACSKSSYNEQFF. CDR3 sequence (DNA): TGTGCCTGCTCGAAGAGCTCCTACAATGAGCAGTTCTTC. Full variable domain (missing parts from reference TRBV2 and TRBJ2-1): EPEVTQTPSHQVTQMGQEVILRCVPISNHLYFYWYRQILGQKVEFLVSFYNNEISEKSEIFDDQFSVERPDGSNFTLKIRSTKLEDSAMYFCACSKSSYNEQFFGPGTRLTVL.

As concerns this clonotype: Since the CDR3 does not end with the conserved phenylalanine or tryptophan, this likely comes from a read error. The CDR3 loop reads CASSLVASGDEQYL. CDR3 nucleotide sequence: TGTGCCAGCAGTTTAGTTGCTAGCGGCGACGAGCAGTACCTC. The chain has TRBV12-3 or TRBV12-4 and TRBJ2-7; the match to TRBD2 covers 7 bases. The CDR3 has 14 amino acids. Trimming at V came to 1 base and at J to 5 bases, leaving 5 bases not matched to a gene.

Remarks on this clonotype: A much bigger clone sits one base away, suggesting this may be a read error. The CDR3 is CASGPIINTGRGYTF. The CDR3 nucleotides are TGTGCCAGCGGCCCTATAATAAATACTGGGAGAGGCTACACCTTC. The rearrangement links TRBV3-1 to TRBJ1-2; D unclear. Germline V CDR1 and CDR2: LGHDT, YNNKEL (reference sequence). This CDR3 is built from 15 residues. V shed 8 bases and J shed 8 bases, with 24 bases lying between them.

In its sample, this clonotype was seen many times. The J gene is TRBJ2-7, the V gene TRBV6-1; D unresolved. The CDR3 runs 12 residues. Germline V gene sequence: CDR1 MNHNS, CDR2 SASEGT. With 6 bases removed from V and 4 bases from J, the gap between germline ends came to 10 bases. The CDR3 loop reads CASRWAEYEQYF. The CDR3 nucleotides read TGTGCCAGCAGGTGGGCGGAATACGAGCAGTACTTC.

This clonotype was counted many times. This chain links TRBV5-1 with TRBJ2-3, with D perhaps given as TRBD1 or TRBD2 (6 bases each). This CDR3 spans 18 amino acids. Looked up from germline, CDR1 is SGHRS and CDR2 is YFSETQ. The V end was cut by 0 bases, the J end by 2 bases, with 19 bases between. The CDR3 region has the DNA TGCGCCAGCAGCTTGGCTCGGGGGCGGCCGCTGGTCACAGATACGCAGTATTTT. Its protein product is CASSLARGRPLVTDTQYF.

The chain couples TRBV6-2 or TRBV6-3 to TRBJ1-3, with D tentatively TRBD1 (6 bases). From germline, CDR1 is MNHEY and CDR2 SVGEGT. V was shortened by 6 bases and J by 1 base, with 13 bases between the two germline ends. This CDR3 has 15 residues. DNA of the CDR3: TGTGCCAGCAGGTTACAGACAGGATCTGGAAACACCATATATTTT. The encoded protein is CASRLQTGSGNTIYF.

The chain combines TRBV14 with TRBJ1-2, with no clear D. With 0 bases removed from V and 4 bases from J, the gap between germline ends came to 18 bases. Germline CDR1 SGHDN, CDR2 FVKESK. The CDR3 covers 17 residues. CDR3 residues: CASSQELPGGRSYGYTF. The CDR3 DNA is TGTGCCAGCAGCCAAGAACTGCCAGGAGGAAGGAGCTATGGCTACACCTTC.

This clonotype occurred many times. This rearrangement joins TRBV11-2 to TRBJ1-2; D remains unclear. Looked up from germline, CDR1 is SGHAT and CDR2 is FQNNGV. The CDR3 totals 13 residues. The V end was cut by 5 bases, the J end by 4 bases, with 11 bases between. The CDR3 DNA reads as TGTGCCAGCAGCCCCGGGCGTGGCTATGGCTACACCTTC. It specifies CASSPGRGYGYTF.

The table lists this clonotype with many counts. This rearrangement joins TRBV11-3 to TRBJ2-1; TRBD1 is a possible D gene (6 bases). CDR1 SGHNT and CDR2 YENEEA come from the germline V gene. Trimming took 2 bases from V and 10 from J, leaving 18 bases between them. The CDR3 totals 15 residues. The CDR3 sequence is CASSLSQGPLGEQFF. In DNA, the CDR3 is TGTGCCAGCAGCTTATCACAGGGCCCCTTGGGGGAGCAGTTCTTC.

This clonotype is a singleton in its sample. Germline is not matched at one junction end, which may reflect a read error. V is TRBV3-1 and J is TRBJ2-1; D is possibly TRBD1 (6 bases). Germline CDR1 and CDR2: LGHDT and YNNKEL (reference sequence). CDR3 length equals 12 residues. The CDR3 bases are TGTGCCGGCAGGGAAGGGGGAAATGAGCAGTTCTTC. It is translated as CAGREGGNEQFF.